Below, 32 T cell receptor beta chains from the same sample are listed, as sequenced in a study of breast tumors, draining lymph nodes, adjacent tissues. The lymph nodes were axillary draining lymph nodes from breast cancer patients. TCRdb independently ran MiXCR on the multiplex PCR reads; one entry per CDR3 protein. The sample yields about 230,000 distinct CDR3 sequences, approximately 31% seen once. Sequencing was performed on axillary lymph node tissue. Every receptor here comes from a female donor with breast cancer. Some clones in this sample may be carry-over from other donors' samples.

A remark on this clonotype: One base away lies a much larger clone, so this may be a sequencing read error. The V call is TRBV5-5, the J call TRBJ2-7; weak D call: TRBD2 (5 bases). The germline V gene encodes CDR1 SGHKS and CDR2 YYEKEE (reference sequence). Deletions cut 0 bases from V and 4 bases from J, with 11 bases between. This CDR3 is built from 14 residues. The CDR3 nucleotides are TGTGCCAGCAGCTTGGTTCTAGCCTCGTACGAGCAGTACTTC. Translation: CASSLVLASYEQYF. The full variable domain, with the rest looked up from reference TRBV5-5 and TRBJ2-7, is DAGVTQSPTHLIKTRGQQVTLRCSPISGHKSVSWYQQVLGQGPQFIFQYYEKEERGRGNFPDRFSARQFPNYSSELNVNALLLGDSALYLCASSLVLASYEQYFGPGTRLTVT.

This clonotype was counted many times. The chain recombines TRBV12-5 with TRBJ2-7; tentative D call: TRBD2 (5 bases). Trimming pared 0 bases from V and 6 bases from J, leaving 9 bases between. This CDR3 is built from 13 residues. The germline V gene encodes CDR1 LGHNT and CDR2 FRNRAP. CDR3 DNA: TGTGCTAGTGGTTTGGTAATCGCGGGCGAGCAGTACTTC. It yields the protein CASGLVIAGEQYF. The whole variable domain, remainder taken from reference TRBV12-5 and TRBJ2-7, is DARVTQTPRHKVTEMGQEVTMRCQPILGHNTVFWYRQTMMQGLELLAYFRNRAPLDDSGMPKDRFSAEMPDATLATLKIQPSEPRDSAVYFCASGLVIAGEQYFGPGTRLTVT.

In this sample, this clonotype turned up many times. V gene TRBV5-5 combines with J gene TRBJ2-7; 7 positions match TRBD1. Germline CDR1 and CDR2: SGHKS and YYEKEE (reference sequence). Unmatched junction bases numbered 3, after V lost 1 base and J lost 2 bases. This CDR3 comprises 14 residues. The CDR3 sequence: CASSLTGVPYEQYF. CDR3 bases: TGTGCCAGCAGCTTGACAGGGGTACCCTACGAGCAGTACTTC.

In this sample, this clonotype turned up many times. The V and J genes are TRBV4-3 and TRBJ2-7; D possibly uses TRBD1 or TRBD2 (5 bases each). The V end lost 0 bases, the J end lost 7 bases, and 13 bases lay between the germline ends. There are 14 residues in the CDR3. Germline CDR1 and CDR2: LGHNA and YSLEER. The CDR3 DNA reads TGCGCCAGCAGCCAAGATCGGACGGGGCAGGAGCAGTACTTC. It translates to CASSQDRTGQEQYF.

In its sample, this clonotype was seen many times. The chain is built from TRBV9 and TRBJ2-5; the D is unclear. Trimming took 0 bases from V and 0 from J, leaving 6 bases between them. This CDR3 is 14 amino acids long. Germline assignment: CDR1 SGDLS and CDR2 YYNGEE. In DNA, the CDR3 is TGTGCCAGCAGCGTAGGTGGATACCAAGAGACCCAGTACTTC. Amino acids: CASSVGGYQETQYF.

The chain has TRBV20-1 and TRBJ2-5; a possible D gene is TRBD2 (7 bases). CDR1 and CDR2 (germline): DFQATT, SNEGSKA (reference sequence). Trimming took 3 bases from V and 5 from J, leaving 22 bases between them. The length of the CDR3 is 16 residues. The CDR3 bases are TGCAGTGCTAGGGGGGCCAGCGGGGTGGATTTGGAGACCCAGTACTTC. Its protein is CSARGASGVDLETQYF.

This clonotype was seen many times. The chain has TRBV10-2 and TRBJ2-7; 9 nucleotides align to TRBD2. This CDR3 has 19 residues. The J segment lost 1 base and the V segment lost 0 bases, leaving 13 bases of the junction unmatched. Per the germline V gene, CDR1 is WSHSY and CDR2 is SAAADI. The CDR3 reads CASSESSSASGTRSYEQYF. The CDR3 nucleotides are TGCGCCAGCAGTGAGTCATCATCGGCTAGCGGGACGCGATCCTACGAGCAGTACTTC.

This clonotype appeared many times. A much larger clone differs by one base, so this may be a read error. The gene calls are TRBV7-2 and TRBJ2-5; D is possibly TRBD2 (6 bases). CDR1 and CDR2 (germline): SGHTA, FQGNSA. This CDR3 contains 15 residues. The CDR3 DNA follows: TGTGCCAGCAGCTTAGCTCGCGGGACCCAAGAGACCCAGCACTTC. Protein: CASSLARGTQETQHF.

This clonotype was observed at least ten times. The rearrangement uses TRBV30 and TRBJ1-2, with unresolved D. The CDR3 has 13 residues. V was trimmed by 1 base and J by 3 bases, leaving 9 bases between them. CDR1 is GTSNPN, CDR2 SVGIG, per germline (reference sequence). Here the CDR3 reads CAWSAGRDYGYTF. The CDR3 DNA is TGTGCCTGGAGTGCGGGTAGGGACTATGGCTACACCTTC.

This clonotype appeared many times. The J gene is TRBJ2-7, the V gene TRBV30; D is undetermined. Germline CDR1 GTSNPN, CDR2 SVGIG (reference sequence). This CDR3 has 11 residues. Deletions cut 2 bases from V and 4 bases from J, with 6 bases between. The CDR3: CAWSSLYEQYF. CDR3 nucleotides: TGTGCCTGGAGTTCTCTTTACGAGCAGTACTTC.

Remarks on this clonotype: Its ends do not fully match the called genes, so a read error is possible. The J gene is TRBJ2-5, the V gene TRBV25-1, with TRBD2 matching over 12 bases. The CDR3 length is 15 residues. CDR1 MGHDK and CDR2 SYGVNS come from the germline V gene. As DNA, the CDR3 is TGTGCCAGCAGTGAACCGACTAGCGGGAGAGAGACTCAGTACTTC. Encoded protein: CASSEPTSGRETQYF.

The table lists this clonotype with many counts. This sequence joins TRBV6-5 and TRBJ1-6; 8 bases match TRBD1. Germline CDR1 and CDR2: MNHEY and SVGAGI. This CDR3 is 15 amino acids long. J gave up 7 bases and V 5 bases, and 7 bases lay outside the gene matches. The CDR3 spells CASSPRQGRNSPLHF. The CDR3 DNA follows: TGTGCCAGCAGTCCCCGACAGGGGCGCAATTCACCCCTCCACTTT.

Comments on this clonotype: One end of the junction does not line up with germline, which may come from a read error. The chain is built from TRBV20-1 and TRBJ2-7; no definite D call. The CDR3 sequence is 8 residues long. The germline gives CDR1 DFQATT, CDR2 SNEGSKA (reference sequence). The CDR3 reads CSASGLRF. CDR3 bases: TGCAGTGCTAGCGGCCTACGGTTC.

In this sample, this clonotype turned up many times. In DNA form, the CDR3 reads TGTGCCAGCAGCTCCTCGGACCACCAAGTGAATGAGCAGTTCTTC. Translating gives CASSSSDHQVNEQFF. The rearrangement links TRBV5-8 to TRBJ2-1; D is unresolved. Trimming stripped 3 bases from V and 7 bases from J, with 17 bases between. The CDR3 is 15 amino acids. Germline lookup yields CDR1 SGHTS and CDR2 YDEGEE.

Ten or more counts support this clonotype. The gene calls are TRBV20-1 and TRBJ1-6; 8 bases agree with TRBD1. The CDR3 has 16 residues. V shed 0 bases, J shed 7 bases, and the junction held 8 bases outside the gene matches. CDR1 and CDR2 from the germline V gene are DFQATT and SNEGSKA (reference sequence). In DNA form, the CDR3 reads TGCAGTGCTAGAGACGGCAGGGGGCGTGGGAATTCACCCCTCCACTTT. It codes for CSARDGRGRGNSPLHF.

This clonotype was observed at least ten times. The J gene is TRBJ2-7, the V gene TRBV7-2; D may correspond to TRBD1 or TRBD2 (5 bases each). The CDR3 is 13 residues long. Germline V CDR1 and CDR2: SGHTA, FQGNSA. Trimming left V 1 base short and J 6 bases short, with 10 bases between. CDR3 nucleotides: TGTGCCAGCAGCTTAGACAGGAGGAGCGAGCAGTACTTC. Its protein is CASSLDRRSEQYF.

This clonotype was counted many times. V and J are TRBV27 and TRBJ2-5, with a tentative D call TRBD2 (5 bases). The CDR3 totals 13 residues. V was trimmed by 3 bases and J by 3 bases, leaving 8 bases between them. The germline gives CDR1 MNHEY, CDR2 SMNVEV (reference sequence). The CDR3 DNA sequence: TGTGCCAGCAGTTTGAGCGGAGAAGAGACCCAGTACTTC. Translated: CASSLSGEETQYF.

This clonotype occurred many times. The rearrangement joins TRBV25-1 to TRBJ2-1, with TRBD2 matching 9 bases. The ends lost 9 bases at V and 4 bases at J; junction bases unmatched: 10. This CDR3 has 15 residues. Germline CDR1 reads MGHDK; CDR2 reads SYGVNS. This chain's CDR3 is CASQGGGAGYNEQFF. The DNA of the CDR3 is TGTGCCAGTCAAGGCGGGGGGGCCGGATACAATGAGCAGTTCTTC.

Ten or more counts support this clonotype. The rearrangement joins TRBV6-5 to TRBJ1-2, with D maybe TRBD1 (5 bases). The CDR3 length is 15 residues. The germline V gene encodes CDR1 MNHEY and CDR2 SVGAGI. Trimming left V 0 bases short and J 7 bases short, with 15 bases between. CDR3 in DNA: TGTGCCAGCAGTTACTCCGAGGAGGGGCTTCGTGGCTACACCTTC. This codes for CASSYSEEGLRGYTF.

This clonotype occurred many times. The CDR3 DNA sequence: TGTGCCAGTAGTACCCGGGGAACGGTTTTCGGGGAGCTGTTTTTT. Translated, it gives CASSTRGTVFGELFF. The genes are TRBV19 and TRBJ2-2; tentative D call: TRBD2 (5 bases). Germline lookup yields CDR1 LNHDA and CDR2 SQIVND (reference sequence). V lost 4 bases and J 7 bases, leaving 16 bases between the germline ends. This CDR3 has 15 amino acids.

The chain employs TRBV4-3 and TRBJ1-4, with a possible D match to TRBD1 (5 bases). The CDR3 is made up of 16 amino acids. CDR1 and CDR2 (germline): LGHNA, YSLEER. Deletions cut 6 bases from V and 6 bases from J, with 20 bases between. In DNA, the CDR3 is TGCGCCAGCAGTCTAGAAGGGGCAGGGAGGGATGAAAAACTGTTTTTT. Translating it yields CASSLEGAGRDEKLFF.

Many counts were recorded for this clonotype. The CDR3, as DNA: TGTGCCAGCTCACGCCCTGGGGGCGAGCAGTACTTC. Translating it yields CASSRPGGEQYF. V is TRBV18 and J is TRBJ2-7; the D call may be TRBD1 or TRBD2 (5 bases each). The CDR3 runs 12 residues. Germline lookup yields CDR1 KGHSH and CDR2 LQKENI. Between the trimmed V and J ends, which lost 4 bases and 6 bases, there was a span of 10 bases.

On this clonotype itself: A single base separates this from a much larger clone, so it may be a read error. In DNA form, the CDR3 reads TGTGCCAGCAGACATACCGGGACTGCCGGAAACACCATATATTTT. Translation: CASRHTGTAGNTIYF. V gene TRBV6-2 or TRBV6-3 combines with J gene TRBJ1-3; tentative D call: TRBD1 (5 bases). The CDR3 totals 15 residues. Germline loops: CDR1 MNHEY, CDR2 SVGEGT. Trimming shortened V by 6 bases and J by 4 bases, and 16 bases separated the two germline ends.

As DNA, the CDR3 is TGTGCCAGCAAAGCGTCATACAGGGCAAATGAGCAGTTCTTC. Translated, it gives CASKASYRANEQFF. This chain uses TRBV6-5 with TRBJ2-1; D is perhaps TRBD1 (6 bases). The CDR3 is 14 amino acids. V was trimmed by 7 bases and J by 7 bases, leaving 17 bases between them. CDR1 is MNHEY and CDR2 is SVGAGI in the germline V gene.

This clonotype was observed many times. V usage is TRBV6-5 and J usage is TRBJ2-3, with 7 nucleotides matching TRBD1. The CDR3 sequence is 15 residues long. The germline CDR1 and CDR2 sequences are MNHEY and SVGAGI. J was trimmed by 6 bases and V by 4 bases; bases with no gene match: 10. The CDR3 region is CASSFGQVVGDTQYF. CDR3 nucleotide sequence: TGTGCCAGCAGTTTTGGACAGGTGGTCGGTGATACGCAGTATTTT.

This clonotype was observed at least ten times. J is TRBJ1-6 and V is TRBV30; no firm D call. V dropped 2 bases and J dropped 9 bases, with 11 bases sitting between them. The CDR3 is made up of 13 amino acids. Germline CDR1 is GTSNPN and CDR2 is SVGIG (reference sequence). In DNA form, the CDR3 reads TGTGCCTGGAGTACGGGTGGTGGTTCACCCCTCCACTTT. Translating gives CAWSTGGGSPLHF.

In its sample, this clonotype was seen many times. This chain links TRBV19 with TRBJ1-2, with D tentatively TRBD1 (6 bases). Germline V lookup: CDR1 LNHDA, CDR2 SQIVND (reference sequence). CDR3 size: 13 residues. The germline V and J ends were trimmed by 8 bases and 7 bases, with 17 bases remaining between them. The CDR3 is CASVRDKLAGYTF. The CDR3 DNA sequence: TGTGCCAGTGTACGGGACAAACTGGCTGGCTACACCTTC.

This clonotype was counted at least ten times. J is TRBJ2-1 and V is TRBV6-1; TRBD1 is a possible D gene (5 bases). This CDR3 is 14 amino acids long. Germline CDR1 MNHNS, CDR2 SASEGT. Trimming removed 3 bases from V and 3 bases from J, with 9 bases in between. CDR3 sequence reads: CASSDQGHYNEQFF. The CDR3, as DNA: TGTGCCAGCAGTGACCAGGGTCACTACAATGAGCAGTTCTTC.

The CDR3: CASSLGAGVDEQYF. The CDR3 coding sequence is TGTGCCAGCAGCTTAGGGGCGGGAGTCGATGAGCAGTACTTC. The V and J genes are TRBV7-3 and TRBJ2-7, with TRBD2 matching over 7 bases. V was pared by 2 bases and J by 7 bases, with 8 bases of the junction left unmatched. This CDR3 spans 14 amino acids. Looked up from germline, CDR1 is SGHTA and CDR2 is FQGTGA.

In this sample, this clonotype turned up many times. The chain links TRBV7-8 to TRBJ2-1, with TRBD2 matching over 8 bases. Germline CDR1 and CDR2: SGHVS and FQNEAQ. The CDR3 covers 14 residues. V gave up 5 bases and J gave up 8 bases; unmatched junction bases: 8. The CDR3 sequence is CASSRGRGGDEQFF. CDR3 nucleotides: TGTGCCAGCAGCCGGGGCCGGGGGGGGGATGAGCAGTTCTTC.

The chain carries TRBV5-4 and TRBJ1-1, with D hard to call. CDR1 SGHNT and CDR2 YYREEE come from the germline V gene (reference sequence). The ends were cut back, 2 bases at V and 1 base at J, with 6 bases in the middle. This CDR3 contains 13 residues. Written as DNA, the CDR3 is TGTGCCAGCAGCTTCTGGGAGAACACTGAAGCTTTCTTT. This translates into CASSFWENTEAFF.

Many counts were recorded for this clonotype. The chain recombines TRBV2 with TRBJ2-3; a possible D gene is TRBD2 (5 bases). Trimming left V 3 bases short and J 7 bases short, with 26 bases between. From germline, CDR1 is SNHLY and CDR2 FYNNEI. The CDR3 sequence is 18 residues long. In DNA, the CDR3 is TGTGCCAGCAGTGACTCCGGGAACCACCAAGGTCCTATAAATACGCAGTATTTT. This encodes CASSDSGNHQGPINTQYF.